A single sample is the source of the 24 T cell receptor beta chains below, sequenced in a study of cytomegalovirus exposure and HLA in healthy donors. Primers for the PCR totalled 60 Vbeta and 13 Jbeta. Method: immunoSEQ multiplex PCR; TCRdb's copy keeps in-frame clones and lacks some. The sample contains approximately 150,000 clones, 70% to 80% of which appear only once. Sequencing was done on a sample of PBMCs. These receptors were collected from a middle-aged woman in good health and CMV-seropositive.

This clone was counted a single time. The chain links TRBV6-1 to TRBJ2-7; TRBD2 aligns across 7 bases. Trimming at V came to 6 bases and at J to 2 bases, leaving 7 bases not matched to a gene. The CDR3 sequence is 14 residues long. Germline V gives CDR1 MNHNS, CDR2 SASEGT. This CDR3 is CASRTGEGTYEQYF. The DNA of the CDR3 is TGTGCCAGCAGGACGGGGGAGGGGACCTACGAGCAGTACTTC.

The gene calls are TRBV5-1 and TRBJ2-3; 12 bases align to TRBD1. Unmatched junction bases numbered 8, after V lost 4 bases and J lost 5 bases. Germline CDR1 is SGHRS and CDR2 is YFSETQ. The CDR3 extends over 16 amino acids. The CDR3 here is CASSKGDRGQGDTQYF. CDR3 DNA sequence: TGCGCCAGCAGCAAGGGGGACAGGGGGCAGGGAGATACGCAGTATTTT. Full variable domain (outside the CDR3, taken from reference TRBV5-1 and TRBJ2-3): KAGVTQTPRYLIKTRGQQVTLSCSPISGHRSVSWYQQTPGQGLQFLFEYFSETQRNKGNFPGRFSGRQFSNSRSEMNVSTLELGDSALYLCASSKGDRGQGDTQYFGPGTRLTVL.

V is TRBV25-1 and J is TRBJ2-2; D is perhaps TRBD2 (5 bases). The CDR3 runs 16 residues. V lost 2 bases to trimming and J lost 4 bases, with 14 bases between them. Germline values: CDR1 MGHDK, CDR2 SYGVNS. CDR3: CASSEGGPRGTGELFF. DNA for the CDR3: TGTGCCAGCAGTGAAGGCGGACCTCGGGGCACCGGGGAGCTGTTTTTT.

This clone was observed a single time. The V and J genes are TRBV27 and TRBJ2-1; 8 positions agree with TRBD2. Germline V gene data show CDR1 as MNHEY and CDR2 as SMNVEV (reference sequence). Trimming at V came to 6 bases and at J to 4 bases, leaving 11 bases not matched to a gene. This CDR3 region has 16 residues. CDR3 loop: CASSPSGRGGYNEQFF. The CDR3 DNA is TGTGCCAGCAGCCCCAGCGGGAGAGGGGGTTACAATGAGCAGTTCTTC.

V and J are TRBV5-4 and TRBJ2-3; D might be TRBD2 (6 bases). V gave up 2 bases and J gave up 0 bases, with 10 bases separating them. The V gene's germline CDR1 is SGHNT and CDR2 YYREEE (reference sequence). The CDR3 is made up of 15 amino acids. CDR3 in DNA: TGTGCCAGCAGCTTACCCGGGACTAGCACAGATACGCAGTATTTT. Translating it yields CASSLPGTSTDTQYF.

The chain joins TRBV6-7 to TRBJ2-5; TRBD1 aligns across 8 bases. TRBV6-7 is an ORF for which the function is uncertain. This CDR3 has 17 amino acids. With 0 bases clipped from V and 9 bases from J, the junction kept 15 bases outside the gene matches. The CDR3 DNA sequence: TGTGCCAGCAGTTACTCGAGGGCAGCAAACCTCAGGGGGCCCCAGTACTTC. This gives the protein CASSYSRAANLRGPQYF.

The chain's CDR3 is CASRGTSGRIGEQFF. CDR3 DNA: TGTGCCAGCAGGGGGACTAGCGGGAGGATAGGTGAGCAGTTCTTC. This chain uses TRBV6-5 with TRBJ2-1; 15 nucleotides align to TRBD2. Trimming removed 6 bases from V and 9 bases from J; junction bases left unmatched: 6. CDR1 is MNHEY, CDR2 SVGAGI, per germline. The CDR3 spans 15 residues.

This rearrangement joins TRBV27 to TRBJ2-2, with a weak D call TRBD1 (6 bases). Trimming cost V 1 base and J 3 bases, with 6 bases left between them. Germline V lookup: CDR1 MNHEY, CDR2 SMNVEV (reference sequence). The CDR3 extends over 14 amino acids. The CDR3 DNA follows: TGTGCCAGCAGTTTATACAGGGACACCGGGGAGCTGTTTTTT. Translation: CASSLYRDTGELFF.

This chain joins TRBV6-4 and TRBJ2-7; 7 nucleotides match TRBD2. Trimming cost V 5 bases and J 3 bases; bases outside gene matches: 10. Germline CDR1 reads MRHNA; CDR2 reads SNTAGT. The CDR3 totals 15 residues. The CDR3 DNA is TGTGCCAGCAGTTTTTCCGGGACTACAATCTACGAGCAGTACTTC. Translated: CASSFSGTTIYEQYF.

This chain connects TRBV7-9 to TRBJ2-3; D not resolved. Per the germline V gene, CDR1 is SEHNR and CDR2 is FQNEAQ (reference sequence). CDR3 size: 15 residues. With 4 bases removed from V and 6 bases from J, the gap between germline ends came to 17 bases. CDR3 bases: TGTGCCAGCAGCTCCCGCCCCCAGGATCTGGATACGCAGTATTTT. It translates to CASSSRPQDLDTQYF.

This chain joins TRBV5-1 and TRBJ1-2; tentative D call: TRBD1 (5 bases). Germline values: CDR1 SGHRS, CDR2 YFSETQ. The CDR3 is made up of 14 amino acids. V lost 0 bases to trimming and J lost 5 bases, with 11 bases between them. CDR3 protein: CASSLEGEAYGYTF. The CDR3 DNA reads as TGCGCCAGCAGCTTGGAAGGGGAGGCTTATGGCTACACCTTC. The full variable domain, rest sourced from reference TRBV5-1 and TRBJ1-2, is KAGVTQTPRYLIKTRGQQVTLSCSPISGHRSVSWYQQTPGQGLQFLFEYFSETQRNKGNFPGRFSGRQFSNSRSEMNVSTLELGDSALYLCASSLEGEAYGYTFGSGTRLTVV.

This clone has a single count. The chain carries TRBV4-1 and TRBJ2-1; 8 bases match TRBD2. The CDR3 runs to 17 residues. The germline V gene encodes CDR1 MGHRA and CDR2 YSYEKL. Trimming at V came to 1 base and at J to 5 bases, leaving 10 bases not matched to a gene. The CDR3 loop is CASSQVDLGLVNNEQFF. CDR3 DNA sequence: TGCGCCAGCAGCCAAGTAGACTTGGGACTAGTGAACAATGAGCAGTTCTTC.

This sequence joins TRBV28 and TRBJ1-5; 7 nucleotides line up with TRBD1. This CDR3 has 15 residues. The germline V gene encodes CDR1 MDHEN and CDR2 SYDVKM. The ends lost 4 bases at V and 2 bases at J; junction bases unmatched: 5. The CDR3 DNA follows: TGTGCCAGCAGTTCCACAGGGGCAGGCAATCAGCCCCAGCATTTT. It encodes CASSSTGAGNQPQHF.

To note about this clone: An end of the junction does not agree with germline; a read error may underlie this. The chain couples TRBV7-9 to TRBJ1-4; 7 bases map to TRBD1. Germline V lookup: CDR1 SEHNR, CDR2 FQNEAQ (reference sequence). This CDR3 has 15 residues. The CDR3 coding sequence is TGTTCCAGCAGCCCCCGGCAGGGGGGAGGTGAAAAACTGTTTTTT. Protein product: CSSSPRQGGGEKLFF.

A few counts support this clone. This sequence joins TRBV5-8 and TRBJ1-5; 7 bases agree with TRBD1. V lost 4 bases, J lost 5 bases, and 3 bases stayed unmatched. This CDR3 has 13 amino acids. Looked up from germline, CDR1 is SGHTS and CDR2 is YDEGEE. CDR3 in DNA: TGTGCCAGCAGCGGGACAGTCGATCAGCCCCAGCATTTT. It is translated as CASSGTVDQPQHF.

The J gene is TRBJ2-1, the V gene TRBV7-2; 7 bases match TRBD1. Germline loops: CDR1 SGHTA, CDR2 FQGNSA. This CDR3 comprises 13 residues. The junction had 6 bases not matched to a gene; V was cut back by 1 base and J by 12 bases. The chain's CDR3 is CASSLEEGTVQFF. The DNA of the CDR3 is TGTGCCAGCAGCTTAGAAGAGGGGACAGTGCAGTTCTTC.

The chain combines TRBV29-1 with TRBJ2-3, with 9 bases that match TRBD1. V was clipped by 4 bases and J by 3 bases; unmatched bases: 5. The CDR3 runs 14 residues. Germline loops: CDR1 SQVTM, CDR2 ANQGSEA. CDR3 in amino acids: CSVAPGQGTDTQYF. The CDR3 nucleotides read TGCAGCGTTGCCCCCGGACAGGGGACAGATACGCAGTATTTT.

This chain connects TRBV7-9 to TRBJ2-7; the match to TRBD1 covers 7 bases. Germline V gene lookup returns CDR1 SEHNR and CDR2 FQNEAQ (reference sequence). J lost 0 bases, V lost 5 bases, and 10 bases had no gene match. The CDR3 is 16 amino acids. The CDR3 region has the DNA TGTGCCAGCAGCCACACAGGGGTGAAGAGCTCCTACGAGCAGTACTTC. It yields the protein CASSHTGVKSSYEQYF.

This sequence joins TRBV28 and TRBJ1-6, with D possibly matching TRBD1 (5 bases). From germline, CDR1 is MDHEN and CDR2 SYDVKM. The CDR3 is 16 amino acids. Trimming cost V 1 base and J 6 bases, with 13 bases left between them. DNA for the CDR3: TGTGCCAGCAGTTTATTAGCAGGGCGAGGTAATTCACCCCTCCACTTT. This gives the protein CASSLLAGRGNSPLHF.

The chain couples TRBV27 to TRBJ1-5; TRBD1 matches at 7 bases. The germline gives CDR1 MNHEY, CDR2 SMNVEV (reference sequence). The V and J ends lost 6 bases and 5 bases, in that order; junction bases with no gene match: 4. This CDR3 spans 13 amino acids. The DNA of the CDR3 is TGTGCCAGCAGCTCTGACAGGGATCAGCCCCAGCATTTT. It specifies CASSSDRDQPQHF.

The V call is TRBV7-9, the J call TRBJ2-1; no reliable D call. Deletions cut 5 bases from V and 7 bases from J, with 27 bases between. Germline assignment: CDR1 SEHNR and CDR2 FQNEAQ (reference sequence). The CDR3 covers 18 residues. CDR3 in amino acids: CASSLAILASTRRNEQFF. In DNA form, the CDR3 reads TGTGCCAGCAGCCTGGCGATTTTGGCGTCAACCCGGCGGAATGAGCAGTTCTTC.

The chain couples TRBV28 to TRBJ1-2; D is possibly TRBD1 (6 bases). CDR1 and CDR2 from the germline V gene are MDHEN and SYDVKM. Trimming took off 7 bases at V and 5 bases at J, with 17 bases between the two ends. The CDR3 covers 14 residues. The CDR3 sequence: CASIPGQRIYGYTF. CDR3 in DNA: TGTGCCAGCATTCCAGGACAGAGAATATATGGCTACACCTTC.

This chain connects TRBV30 to TRBJ2-5; D gene unclear. The CDR3 loop spans 13 amino acids. V lost 1 base and J lost 7, with 13 bases in between. Germline V CDR1 and CDR2: GTSNPN, SVGIG (reference sequence). The CDR3 DNA reads as TGTGCCTGGAGTGCAGGATCTCTCGGGACCCAGTACTTC. Protein: CAWSAGSLGTQYF.

The chain has TRBV28 and TRBJ1-4; D perhaps matches TRBD1 (5 bases). This CDR3 is built from 15 residues. Germline V lookup: CDR1 MDHEN, CDR2 SYDVKM. Trimming left V 2 bases short and J 6 bases short, with 13 bases between. The CDR3 nucleotides read TGTGCCAGCAGTTTACCCGCGGGGGGTCATGAAAAACTGTTTTTT. Its translation is CASSLPAGGHEKLFF.